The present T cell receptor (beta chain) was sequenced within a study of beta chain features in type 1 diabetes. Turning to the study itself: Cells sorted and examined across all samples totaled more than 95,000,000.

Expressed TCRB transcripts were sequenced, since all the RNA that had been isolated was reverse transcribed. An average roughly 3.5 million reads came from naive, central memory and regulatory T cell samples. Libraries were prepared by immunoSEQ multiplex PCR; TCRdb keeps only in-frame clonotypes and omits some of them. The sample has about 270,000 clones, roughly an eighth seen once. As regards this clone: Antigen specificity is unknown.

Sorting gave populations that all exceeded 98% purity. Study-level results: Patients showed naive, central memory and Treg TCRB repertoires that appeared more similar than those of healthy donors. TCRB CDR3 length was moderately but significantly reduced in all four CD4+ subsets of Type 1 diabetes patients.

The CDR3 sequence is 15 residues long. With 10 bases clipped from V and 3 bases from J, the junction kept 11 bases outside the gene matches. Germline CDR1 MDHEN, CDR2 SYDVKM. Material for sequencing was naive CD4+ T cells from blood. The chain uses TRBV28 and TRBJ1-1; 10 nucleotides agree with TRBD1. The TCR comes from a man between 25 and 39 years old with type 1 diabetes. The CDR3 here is CATYPLGTGDTEAFF. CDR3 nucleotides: TGTGCCACCTACCCTCTGGGGACAGGGGACACTGAAGCTTTCTTT.